The 27 T cell receptor beta chains given below trace back to one sample, sequenced in a study of CD8 T cells in Susac syndrome. The RNA input was roughly 0.45 to 1 ug, and it was reverse transcribed with random hexamers. TCRdb called the immunoSEQ multiplex PCR reads again in MiXCR, with one record for every CDR3 protein. The table shows 100,000 to 150,000 distinct CDR3 sequences, with roughly 94% occurring only once. The sequenced material came from CD4+ T cells from PBMCs. Every receptor here comes from a human donor with multiple sclerosis.

The rearrangement uses TRBV6-2 or TRBV6-3 and TRBJ2-5, with a possible D match to TRBD2 (5 bases). The CDR3 extends over 13 amino acids. The germline CDR1 and CDR2 sequences are MNHEY and SVGEGT. The V end was cut by 7 bases, the J end by 4 bases, with 13 bases between. CDR3: CASTWRGLETQYF. CDR3 DNA: TGTGCCAGCACCTGGCGCGGGTTAGAGACCCAGTACTTC.

V usage is TRBV5-1 and J usage is TRBJ2-1; 9 positions match TRBD1. Trimming at V came to 2 bases and at J to 1 base, leaving 4 bases not matched to a gene. CDR1 and CDR2 from the germline V gene are SGHRS and YFSETQ. The CDR3 extends over 16 amino acids. CDR3 in amino acids: CASSFLDRGSYNEQFF. DNA of the CDR3: TGCGCCAGCAGCTTTTTGGACAGGGGTTCCTACAATGAGCAGTTCTTC.

This clonotype appeared a single time. The chain couples TRBV5-6 to TRBJ2-5, with D unresolved. CDR1 is SGHDT and CDR2 is YYEEEE in the germline V gene. The CDR3 is made up of 12 amino acids. V shed 4 bases and J shed 5 bases, with 9 bases lying between them. The CDR3: CASSPQWETQYF. CDR3 in DNA: TGTGCCAGCAGCCCCCAGTGGGAGACCCAGTACTTC.

The chain has TRBV6-5 and TRBJ1-2; no reliable D call. This CDR3 has 13 amino acids. CDR1 and CDR2 from the germline V gene are MNHEY and SVGAGI. The germline V and J ends were trimmed by 8 bases and 4 bases, with 14 bases remaining between them. The CDR3 DNA sequence: TGTGCCAGCGGGAAAGAAGGCCTCTATGGCTACACCTTC. Translated: CASGKEGLYGYTF.

This chain uses TRBV29-1 with TRBJ1-1; TRBD1 matches at 10 bases. Trimming removed 6 bases from V and 3 bases from J; junction bases left unmatched: 4. Per the germline V gene, CDR1 is SQVTM and CDR2 is ANQGSEA. The CDR3 is made up of 13 amino acids. CDR3 sequence: CSVTGTGDTEAFF. CDR3 nucleotides: TGCAGCGTGACCGGGACAGGGGACACTGAAGCTTTCTTT.

The V call is TRBV12-3 or TRBV12-4, the J call TRBJ2-7; TRBD1 matches 12 bases. The V gene end was trimmed by 6 bases and the J gene end by 5 bases; junction bases not matched to a gene: 5. There are 14 residues in the CDR3. CDR3 protein: CASRSGTGGHEQYF. The DNA of the CDR3 is TGTGCCAGCAGGTCCGGGACAGGGGGCCACGAGCAGTACTTC.

V gene TRBV9 combines with J gene TRBJ1-5; 7 positions match TRBD1. The V gene's germline CDR1 is SGDLS and CDR2 YYNGEE. The junction had 8 bases not matched to a gene; V was cut back by 0 bases and J by 2 bases. This CDR3 has 17 amino acids. The CDR3 sequence is CASSVDGGGAGNQPQHF. DNA of the CDR3: TGTGCCAGCAGCGTAGATGGAGGGGGCGCAGGCAATCAGCCCCAGCATTTT.

The J gene is TRBJ1-1, the V gene TRBV7-2; D possibly corresponds to TRBD1 (5 bases). Trimming removed 5 bases from V and 4 bases from J, with 14 bases in between. CDR1 is SGHTA, CDR2 FQGNSA, per germline. The CDR3 loop spans 14 amino acids. The CDR3 loop reads CASSPQGWTTEAFF. CDR3 DNA sequence: TGTGCCAGCAGCCCTCAGGGTTGGACCACTGAAGCTTTCTTT.

V is TRBV25-1 and J is TRBJ1-1; 10 bases line up with TRBD1. The CDR3 spans 17 residues. CDR1 is MGHDK and CDR2 is SYGVNS in the germline V gene. The V segment lost 0 bases and the J segment 8 bases; nucleotides outside the gene matches: 12. CDR3 amino acids: CASSEYLRDRGRFEAFF. DNA of the CDR3: TGTGCCAGCAGTGAATATCTTCGGGACAGGGGCCGCTTCGAAGCTTTCTTT. Full variable domain (remainder filled in from reference TRBV25-1 and TRBJ1-1): EADIYQTPRYLVIGTGKKITLECSQTMGHDKMYWYQQDPGMELHLIHYSYGVNSTEKGDLSSESTVSRIRTEHFPLTLESARPSHTSQYLCASSEYLRDRGRFEAFFGQGTRLTVV.

This clonotype was detected only once. The chain couples TRBV7-2 to TRBJ1-5; D call uncertain. V was clipped by 4 bases and J by 2 bases, with 6 bases between them. The germline V gene encodes CDR1 SGHTA and CDR2 FQGNSA. The CDR3 is 13 amino acids. The CDR3 sequence: CASSWQGNQPQHF. The CDR3, as DNA: TGTGCCAGCAGCTGGCAAGGCAATCAGCCCCAGCATTTT.

In its sample, this clonotype was seen once. This sequence joins TRBV3-1 and TRBJ2-1; 12 nucleotides agree with TRBD2. V shed 6 bases and J 5 bases; nucleotides not matched to a gene: 5. Germline V gene lookup returns CDR1 LGHDT and CDR2 YNNKEL (reference sequence). The CDR3 has 15 residues. CDR3 sequence reads: CASRQLAGGNNEQFF. CDR3 bases: TGTGCCAGCAGACAACTAGCGGGGGGCAACAATGAGCAGTTCTTC.

This chain uses TRBV4-1 with TRBJ2-2; D might be TRBD2 (5 bases). Germline CDR1 reads MGHRA; CDR2 reads YSYEKL. The CDR3 length is 16 residues. Trimming took off 0 bases at V and 4 bases at J, with 12 bases between the two ends. Written as DNA, the CDR3 is TGCGCCAGCAGCCAAGATCGAATAGCGCCCACCGGGGAGCTGTTTTTT. Its translation is CASSQDRIAPTGELFF.

The V gene is TRBV5-1, the J gene TRBJ2-7, with D tentatively TRBD2 (5 bases). The germline gives CDR1 SGHRS, CDR2 YFSETQ. V lost 6 bases and J lost 3, with 16 bases in between. The CDR3 length is 14 residues. The CDR3 loop is CASTRQTGNYEQYF. CDR3 DNA: TGCGCCAGCACCCGGCAAACGGGGAACTACGAGCAGTACTTC.

The chain recombines TRBV30 with TRBJ2-3; D is uncertain. Germline-derived CDR1 and CDR2 are GTSNPN and SVGIG (reference sequence). Trimming took 4 bases from V and 6 from J, leaving 5 bases between them. CDR3 size: 10 residues. The CDR3 sequence: CAWMGDTQYF. DNA for the CDR3: TGTGCCTGGATGGGGGATACGCAGTATTTT.

This rearrangement joins TRBV7-8 to TRBJ1-1, with a tentative D call TRBD1 (6 bases). Germline loops: CDR1 SGHVS, CDR2 FQNEAQ. The CDR3 extends over 14 amino acids. Deletions cut 7 bases from V and 5 bases from J, with 17 bases between. The DNA for the CDR3 is TGTGCCAGCACCCAAGGGGGGTTTAGGACTGAAGCTTTCTTT. This translates into CASTQGGFRTEAFF.

The rearrangement links TRBV19 to TRBJ1-6, with 8 bases lining up with TRBD1. Germline CDR1 reads LNHDA; CDR2 reads SQIVND (reference sequence). The CDR3 totals 13 residues. V gave up 6 bases and J gave up 7 bases; unmatched junction bases: 2. This chain's CDR3 is CASSDRGNSPLHF. As DNA, the CDR3 is TGTGCCAGTAGCGACAGGGGAAATTCACCCCTCCACTTT.

This sequence joins TRBV2 and TRBJ2-3; no firm D call. This CDR3 comprises 13 residues. Trimming shortened V by 1 base and J by 8 bases, and 10 bases separated the two germline ends. CDR1 SNHLY and CDR2 FYNNEI come from the germline V gene. The CDR3 spells CASSEEAARTQYF. CDR3 DNA sequence: TGTGCCAGCAGTGAAGAGGCAGCCCGTACGCAGTATTTT.

Here the CDR3 DNA reads TGTGCCAGCAGTTACCTGGCCCAGAACACTGAAGCTTTCTTT. Residues: CASSYLAQNTEAFF. The gene calls are TRBV6-5 and TRBJ1-1; D call uncertain. V lost 2 bases to trimming and J lost 1 base, with 8 bases between them. The CDR3 sequence is 14 residues long. CDR1 is MNHEY and CDR2 is SVGAGI in the germline V gene.

The V gene is TRBV3-1, the J gene TRBJ2-5; D call uncertain. From germline, CDR1 is LGHDT and CDR2 YNNKEL (reference sequence). The CDR3 spans 12 residues. V dropped 2 bases and J dropped 5 bases, with 6 bases sitting between them. The CDR3 region has the DNA TGTGCCAGCAGCCAATTCCCGGAGACCCAGTACTTC. It encodes CASSQFPETQYF.

The rearrangement links TRBV15 to TRBJ2-1; 10 positions match TRBD2. CDR3 length equals 14 residues. V gave up 7 bases and J gave up 7 bases; unmatched junction bases: 7. Germline values: CDR1 LNHNV, CDR2 YYDKDF (reference sequence). CDR3 region: CATKTSGIRNEQFF. CDR3 coding DNA: TGTGCCACCAAAACTAGCGGGATAAGGAATGAGCAGTTCTTC. The variable domain in full, with the rest retrieved from reference TRBV15 and TRBJ2-1, is DAMVIQNPRYQVTQFGKPVTLSCSQTLNHNVMYWYQQKSSQAPKLLFHYYDKDFNNEADTPDNFQSRRPNTSFCFLDIRSPGLGDTAMYLCATKTSGIRNEQFFGPGTRLTVL.

This clonotype was counted only a few times. CDR3 in amino acids: CASSPRDRGSYEQYF. CDR3 sequence (DNA): TGTGCCAGTAGTCCCCGGGACAGGGGCTCCTACGAGCAGTACTTC. The chain has TRBV19 and TRBJ2-7; 10 bases fit TRBD1. This CDR3 has 15 amino acids. Germline CDR1 reads LNHDA; CDR2 reads SQIVND (reference sequence). The V and J ends lost 5 bases and 0 bases, in that order; junction bases with no gene match: 4.

This clonotype was seen just once. This rearrangement joins TRBV30 to TRBJ1-2; TRBD1 matches at 10 bases. The CDR3 has 14 residues. In germline, CDR1 is GTSNPN, CDR2 SVGIG (reference sequence). Losses at the gene ends were 5 bases for V and 7 bases for J; bases not matched to a gene: 10. The CDR3 coding sequence is TGTGCCTGGGAGCGGGGACAGGGGTTCGGTGGCTACACCTTC. It is translated as CAWERGQGFGGYTF.

V and J are TRBV6-2 or TRBV6-3 and TRBJ1-2; D not resolved. CDR1 and CDR2 from the germline V gene are MNHEY and SVGEGT. Deletions cut 4 bases from V and 2 bases from J, with 26 bases between. The CDR3 spans 19 residues. The CDR3 DNA reads as TGTGCCAGCAGTTCGATTGAGGACCGACCAAGCATCTGGAACTATGGCTACACCTTC. Its translation is CASSSIEDRPSIWNYGYTF.

This chain links TRBV5-1 with TRBJ2-7; D gene ambiguous. This CDR3 comprises 15 residues. Germline CDR1 and CDR2: SGHRS and YFSETQ. The V and J ends lost 0 bases and 0 bases respectively, with 10 bases between them. CDR3 sequence (DNA): TGCGCCAGCAGCTTGGAAGGGCAGGTCTCCTACGAGCAGTACTTC. Residues: CASSLEGQVSYEQYF.

This chain connects TRBV5-6 to TRBJ2-2, with TRBD2 identical over 8 bases. The CDR3 has 14 residues. CDR1 is SGHDT and CDR2 is YYEEEE in the germline V gene. After removal of 5 bases from V and 6 bases from J, the junction contained 6 bases not matched to a gene. The chain's CDR3 is CASSPDGGAGELFF. DNA for the CDR3: TGTGCCAGCAGTCCTGACGGGGGGGCCGGGGAGCTGTTTTTT.

The chain recombines TRBV30 with TRBJ2-3; either TRBD1 or TRBD2 may supply D (5 bases each). Per the germline V gene, CDR1 is GTSNPN and CDR2 is SVGIG (reference sequence). V was trimmed by 1 base and J by 4 bases, leaving 12 bases between them. CDR3 length: 14 residues. CDR3 DNA sequence: TGTGCCTGGAGTGGGGGACCCCCCCCAGATACGCAGTATTTT. It encodes CAWSGGPPPDTQYF.

The V and J genes are TRBV6-6 and TRBJ2-7; 14 bases align to TRBD2. Losses at the gene ends were 5 bases for V and 2 bases for J; bases not matched to a gene: 2. Looked up from germline, CDR1 is MNHNY and CDR2 is SVGAGI (reference sequence). CDR3 length: 15 amino acids. The CDR3 reads CASSRLAGGTYEQYF. The CDR3 nucleotides are TGTGCCAGCAGTCGACTAGCGGGAGGGACCTACGAGCAGTACTTC.